Described below is a single TCR beta chain sequence and its context. Its antigen is still unknown. This record comes from a study of T cell responses to AZD1222 COVID-19 vaccine. Trimming took off 5 bases at V and 8 bases at J, with 19 bases between the two ends. The CDR3 has 15 amino acids. CDR1 is SGHTA and CDR2 is FQGTGA in the germline V gene. Data came from immunoSEQ multiplex PCR; TCRdb stores just in-frame clones and leaves some out. The data show 150,000 or so clones, 85% to 95% seen once. Findings and limits, study-wide: Repertoire sampling occurred only after the peak T cell response.

This receptor was obtained from an adult in good health. Sequences were derived from peripheral blood, sampled on day 0 of AZD1222 vaccination. The rearrangement uses TRBV7-3 and TRBJ2-1; maybe TRBD1 (6 bases). The chain's CDR3 is CASSPIDRRRDEQFF. The DNA of the CDR3 is TGTGCCAGCAGCCCCATCGACAGGCGTAGGGATGAGCAGTTCTTC.